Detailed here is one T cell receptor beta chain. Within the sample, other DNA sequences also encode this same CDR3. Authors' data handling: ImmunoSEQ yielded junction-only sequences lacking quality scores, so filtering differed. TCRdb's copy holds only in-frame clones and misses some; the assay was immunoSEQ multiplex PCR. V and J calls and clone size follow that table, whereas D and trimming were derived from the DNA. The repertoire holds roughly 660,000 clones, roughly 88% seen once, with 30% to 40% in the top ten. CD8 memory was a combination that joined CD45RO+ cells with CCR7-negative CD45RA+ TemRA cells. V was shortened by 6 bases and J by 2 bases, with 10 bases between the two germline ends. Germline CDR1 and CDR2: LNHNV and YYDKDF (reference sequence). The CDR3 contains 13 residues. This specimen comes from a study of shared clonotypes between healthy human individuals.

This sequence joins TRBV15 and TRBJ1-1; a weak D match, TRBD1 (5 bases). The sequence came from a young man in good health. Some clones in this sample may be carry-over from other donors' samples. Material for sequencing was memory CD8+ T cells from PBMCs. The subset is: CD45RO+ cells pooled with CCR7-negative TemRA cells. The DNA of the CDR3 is TGTGCCACCAGTAGGGACCATAACACTGAAGCTTTCTTT. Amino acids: CATSRDHNTEAFF.